The sequence of this T cell receptor (beta chain) was determined in a study of blood T cell repertoires in COVID-19. Study overall: Sites in the United States, Italy and Spain provided acute and convalescent COVID-19 samples. The analysed material was cDNA or gDNA that came from T cells, B-cell-depleted T cells, or PBMCs.

Some clones are missing from TCRdb's copy, which holds only in-frame ones; the method was immunoSEQ multiplex PCR. The table shows tens of thousands of clones, with about nine tenths occurring only once. V lost 4 bases to trimming and J lost 1 base, with 11 bases between them. Germline CDR1 and CDR2: SGHAT and FQNNGV. The CDR3 spans 15 residues. V is TRBV11-2 and J is TRBJ1-3; tentatively, D is TRBD1 (6 bases). The TCR comes from a human donor in a cohort sampled during active COVID-19. The specimen was peripheral blood. The CDR3 region has the DNA TGTGCCAGCAGCTCAATCAGGGGTTCTGGAAACACCATATATTTT. Its translation is CASSSIRGSGNTIYF.